This TCR beta chain was sequenced in a study of metastatic and nonmetastatic thyroid tumors. Study-wide context: Comparative analysis of repertoires was undertaken across blood and tumor or nodule tissue obtained from malignant and benign thyroid patients.

Prior to thyroid surgery, none of the patients had received any treatment. This clone was detected ten times or more. Its antigen is unknown. Germline loops: CDR1 SGHRS, CDR2 YFSETQ. This CDR3 spans 15 amino acids. The germline V and J ends were trimmed by 5 bases and 2 bases, with 16 bases remaining between them. TCRdb ran MiXCR on the PCR reads. The table records under 95,000 clones, 8.6% of them present only once. Study results and caveats: The reported finding was significantly higher TCR beta diversity in malignant thyroid tumors relative to benign nodules, in blood and tumor.

The TCR sequence derives from a female donor with papillary thyroid cancer or a benign thyroid nodule (not recorded which). Some clones in this sample may be carry-over from other donors' samples. The specimen sequenced was blood. The J gene is TRBJ1-2, the V gene TRBV5-1, with D hard to call. CDR3 amino acids: CASRDLSEWNYGYTF. In DNA form, the CDR3 reads TGCGCCAGCAGGGACCTTTCCGAATGGAACTATGGCTACACCTTC. Variable domain in full (rest from reference TRBV5-1 and TRBJ1-2): KAGVTQTPRYLIKTRGQQVTLSCSPISGHRSVSWYQQTPGQGLQFLFEYFSETQRNKGNFPGRFSGRQFSNSRSEMNVSTLELGDSALYLCASRDLSEWNYGYTFGSGTRLTVV.